A selection of T cell receptor beta chains follows, all from one sample in a study of T-cell reconstitution after alpha-beta-depleted transplantation in children. MiXCR, applied by TCRdb to the PCR reads, yields one record per CDR3 protein. The sample carries nearly 400,000 distinct CDR3 sequences, around 20% recorded once. Sequenced material: PBMCs from the stem cell graft donor, taken from the stem cell graft. Source of these receptors: a human donor who donated a stem cell graft to a child with acute myeloid leukemia. CDR3s include the opening cysteine and the closing phenylalanine or tryptophan. A D gene is named only where the DNA matches it firmly. Where a row states a size, it is once, few, many or the class of an expanded clone; other rows omit it.

v_call	j_call	d_call	clone_size	cdr3_aa	cdr3_nt
TRBV12-3/TRBV12-4	TRBJ2-1	TRBD2	few	CASTPTSGSANEQFF	TGTGCCAGCACCCCGACTAGCGGGAGTGCTAATGAGCAGTTCTTC
TRBV28	TRBJ2-7	.	few	CASSFTTARDWEQYF	TGTGCCAGCAGTTTCACCACGGCCAGGGACTGGGAGCAGTACTTC
TRBV20-1	TRBJ2-1	.	few	CSARDLTGRHYNEQFF	TGCAGTGCTAGAGATTTAACGGGACGACACTACAATGAGCAGTTCTTC
TRBV12-3/TRBV12-4	TRBJ2-3	.	few	CASSPGTGDTQYF	TGTGCCAGCAGCCCCGGGACGGGGGATACGCAGTATTTT
TRBV20-1	TRBJ1-2	.	many	CSAGGTQSPYGYTF	TGCAGTGCTGGGGGGACACAGTCCCCCTATGGCTACACCTTC
TRBV12-3/TRBV12-4	TRBJ2-6	TRBD2	.	CASSLRLAGNSGANVLTF	TGTGCCAGCAGTCTTCGACTAGCGGGAAACTCTGGGGCCAACGTCCTGACTTTC
TRBV12-3/TRBV12-4	TRBJ2-3	TRBD2	.	CASSVIASGRGIDTQYF	TGTGCCAGCAGTGTTATCGCTAGCGGGAGAGGAATAGATACGCAGTATTTT
TRBV12-3/TRBV12-4	TRBJ1-1	.	.	CASSLETENTEAFF	TGTGCCAGCAGTTTAGAGACAGAGAACACTGAAGCTTTCTTT
TRBV7-6	TRBJ2-7	.	.	CASSSSQLGGKQYF	TGTGCCAGCAGCAGCTCTCAGTTAGGCGGCAAGCAGTACTTC
TRBV4-2	TRBJ2-2	.	.	CASSQDRGTGELFF	TGTGCCAGCAGCCAAGATCGGGGCACCGGGGAGCTGTTTTTT
TRBV20-1	TRBJ2-5	.	many	CSARGTNSQETQYF	TGCAGTGCTAGAGGGACGAATTCCCAAGAGACCCAGTACTTC
TRBV20-1	TRBJ2-7	TRBD2	many	CSAKTIAGDSYEQYF	TGCAGTGCTAAGACGATAGCGGGGGACTCCTACGAGCAGTACTTC
TRBV20-1	TRBJ1-5	TRBD1	many	CSARQGIDQPQHF	TGCAGTGCAAGACAGGGGATCGATCAGCCCCAGCATTTT
TRBV5-1	TRBJ2-7	.	few	CASSLDGAPYEQYF	TGCGCCAGCAGCTTGGATGGGGCCCCCTACGAGCAGTACTTC
TRBV4-3	TRBJ2-7	TRBD2	.	CASSQEMTSGYEQYF	TGCGCCAGCAGCCAAGAGATGACTAGCGGCTACGAGCAGTACTTC
TRBV20-1	TRBJ2-3	.	many	CSAFREWGTDTQYF	TGCAGTGCTTTCCGGGAGTGGGGCACAGATACGCAGTATTTT
TRBV20-1	TRBJ2-3	TRBD2	many	CSARLGGPRSAQYF	TGCAGTGCTAGGCTGGGAGGGCCCAGGAGTGCGCAGTATTTT
TRBV18	TRBJ1-5	.	once	CASSSTPDSSSQHF	TGTGCCAGCTCGAGCACTCCCGACAGTTCTTCCCAGCATTTT
TRBV20-1	TRBJ2-1	TRBD2	.	CSARKTSGSRSYNEQFF	TGCAGTGCTAGAAAGACTAGCGGGAGCAGATCCTACAATGAGCAGTTCTTC
TRBV4-1	TRBJ2-7	.	many	CASSQEGDSYEQYF	TGCGCCAGCAGCCAAGAGGGTGACAGTTACGAGCAGTACTTC
TRBV28	TRBJ2-5	.	few	CASSFWRGTQYF	TGTGCCAGCAGTTTTTGGAGGGGGACCCAGTACTTC
TRBV5-1	TRBJ2-2	.	.	CASSSDTTNTGELFF	TGCGCCAGCAGCTCGGACACAACGAACACCGGGGAGCTGTTTTTT
TRBV5-1	TRBJ2-7	.	.	CASSLRGQATYEQYF	TGCGCCAGCAGTCTGAGGGGTCAGGCTACCTACGAGCAGTACTTC
TRBV20-1	TRBJ2-4	TRBD2	many	CSASSGLAGEINIQYF	TGCAGTGCTAGCTCCGGACTAGCGGGAGAGATAAACATTCAGTACTTC
TRBV20-1	TRBJ2-1	TRBD2	.	CSAPGTSGSYEQFF	TGCAGTGCTCCTGGGACTAGCGGGAGTTATGAGCAGTTCTTC
TRBV6-5	TRBJ2-7	.	few	CASSYQTQGSEQYF	TGTGCCAGCAGTTACCAGACACAGGGAAGCGAGCAGTACTTC
TRBV20-1	TRBJ2-5	TRBD1	few	CSAIRTGEETQYF	TGCAGTGCTATACGGACAGGGGAGGAGACCCAGTACTTC